These T cell receptor beta chains were read from a single sample in a study of blood T cell repertoires in COVID-19. Using immunoSEQ multiplex PCR, the repertoire was profiled, and TCRdb retains in-frame clones only, with some absent. The data show tens of thousands of clones, about 77% seen once. Specimen: peripheral blood. These receptors were obtained from a human donor in a cohort sampled during active COVID-19. CDR3s include the opening cysteine and the closing phenylalanine or tryptophan. The D gene is left open where the match is weak. Not all rows give a size; the values are once, few, many and, for expanded clones, a class.

>14|TRBV5-1|TRBJ2-1|-|-
CASSSPGDSGEQFF
TGCGCCAGCAGCTCCCCTGGTGACTCGGGTGAGCAGTTCTTC
>16|TRBV10-3|TRBJ1-6|few|TRBD1
CAISDSTGRNNSPLHF
TGTGCCATCAGTGACTCGACAGGGAGGAATAATTCACCCCTCCACTTT
>14|TRBV9|TRBJ1-3|-|-
CASSLGGPGNTIYF
TGTGCCAGCAGCCTGGGGGGGCCTGGAAACACCATATATTTT
>16|TRBV10-2|TRBJ2-2|large|TRBD2
CASSEPRGADTGELFF
TGCGCCAGCAGTGAGCCGCGGGGGGCGGACACCGGGGAGCTGTTTTTT
>14|TRBV9|TRBJ1-4|-|TRBD1
CASSAGQGYEKLFF
TGTGCCAGCAGCGCGGGACAGGGGTATGAAAAACTGTTTTTT
>13|TRBV5-1|TRBJ2-3|-|-
CASSSTSTDTQYF
TGCGCCAGCAGCTCGACAAGCACAGATACGCAGTATTTT
>15|TRBV9|TRBJ2-1|-|TRBD2
CASTLLAGGYNEQFF
TGTGCCAGCACCTTACTAGCGGGAGGGTACAATGAGCAGTTCTTC
>14|TRBV7-9|TRBJ1-2|-|-
CASSLVSWNYGYTF
TGTGCCAGCAGCTTAGTTAGCTGGAACTATGGCTACACCTTC
>13|TRBV9|TRBJ1-6|once|-
CASSPSRGSPLHF
TGTGCCAGCAGCCCCTCCAGGGGTTCACCCCTCCACTTT
>15|TRBV11-2|TRBJ1-3|-|-
CASSLTTRSGNTIYF
TGTGCCAGCAGCTTGACTACCCGCTCTGGAAACACCATATATTTT
>15|TRBV29-1|TRBJ2-3|-|-
CSVDGLQANTDTQYF
TGCAGCGTTGACGGGTTACAGGCTAACACAGATACGCAGTATTTT
>15|TRBV7-2|TRBJ2-7|-|TRBD2
CASSLVLAGGLEQYF
TGTGCCAGCAGCTTAGTTCTAGCGGGGGGGCTTGAGCAGTACTTC
>13|TRBV5-1|TRBJ2-7|-|TRBD2
CASSPSGLDKQYF
TGCGCCAGCAGTCCTTCGGGACTAGACAAGCAGTACTTC
>13|TRBV13|TRBJ1-4|-|-
CASSWGGGEKLFF
TGTGCCAGCAGCTGGGGGGGAGGAGAAAAACTGTTTTTT
>17|TRBV2|TRBJ1-1|-|-
CASSEALRGNGVTEAFF
TGTGCCAGCAGTGAAGCGCTGAGAGGGAATGGAGTTACTGAAGCTTTCTTT
>15|TRBV5-8|TRBJ1-5|-|TRBD1
CASSWTGQSNQPQHF
TGTGCCAGCAGCTGGACGGGACAGAGCAATCAGCCCCAGCATTTT
>16|TRBV28|TRBJ2-1|-|TRBD2
CASGMLGGRAYNEQFF
TGTGCCAGCGGGATGTTGGGTGGGAGGGCCTACAATGAGCAGTTCTTC
>14|TRBV16|TRBJ1-5|once|-
CASAGSGGLQPQHF
TGTGCCAGCGCGGGGTCCGGAGGACTTCAGCCCCAGCATTTT
>14|TRBV28|TRBJ2-7|-|-
CASSFSSPNYEQYF
TGTGCCAGCAGTTTTTCTAGCCCCAACTACGAGCAGTACTTC
>15|TRBV6-5|TRBJ2-1|-|TRBD2
CASSPGTSGAQRQFF
TGTGCCAGCAGTCCCGGGACTAGCGGGGCCCAGCGGCAGTTCTTC
>14|TRBV27|TRBJ2-1|-|TRBD1
CASSYPGGYNEQFF
TGTGCCAGCAGTTACCCAGGGGGCTACAATGAGCAGTTCTTC
>14|TRBV5-1|TRBJ1-1|-|-
CASSLGSGNTEAFF
TGCGCCAGCAGCTTGGGTTCAGGGAACACTGAAGCTTTCTTT
>13|TRBV12-3/TRBV12-4|TRBJ1-1|once|-
CASSITPDTEAFF
TGTGCCAGCAGTATTACCCCAGACACTGAAGCTTTCTTT
>15|TRBV5-1|TRBJ2-1|-|-
CASSFTGGDYNEQFF
TGCGCCAGCAGCTTTACAGGGGGGGACTACAATGAGCAGTTCTTC
>12|TRBV5-1|TRBJ1-1|-|-
CASSLSDTEAFF
TGCGCCAGCAGCTTGTCCGACACTGAAGCTTTCTTT
>13|TRBV10-3|TRBJ2-5|-|TRBD1
CAVGQGPQETQYF
TGTGCCGTTGGACAGGGGCCTCAAGAGACCCAGTACTTC
>14|TRBV6-2/TRBV6-3|TRBJ2-5|-|-
CASSSRARGETQYF
TGTGCCAGCAGTTCACGAGCTAGAGGAGAGACCCAGTACTTC
>17|TRBV24-1|TRBJ2-1|-|-
CATSDPGSIRNRDEQFF
TGTGCCACCAGTGACCCGGGATCTATAAGAAACCGGGATGAGCAGTTCTTC
>12|TRBV6-5|TRBJ1-1|-|-
CASSYSGGGGVF
TGTGCCAGCAGTTACTCCGGCGGAGGGGGGGTCTTT
>15|TRBV3-1/TRBV3-2|TRBJ2-7|many|TRBD2
CASSQVGLAGYEQYF
TGTGCCAGCAGCCAAGTGGGACTAGCGGGGTACGAGCAGTACTTC
>15|TRBV5-6|TRBJ1-2|once|-
CASSSRFFANYGYTF
TGTGCCAGCAGCTCGAGATTCTTCGCTAACTATGGCTACACCTTC
>15|TRBV10-2|TRBJ1-1|-|-
CASSESAGSNTEAFF
TGCGCCAGCAGTGAGTCCGCAGGAAGCAACACTGAAGCTTTCTTT
>14|TRBV4-1|TRBJ1-2|-|-
CASSQPDSIYGYTF
TGCGCCAGCAGCCAACCGGACAGTATCTATGGCTACACCTTC
>15|TRBV7-2|TRBJ2-1|-|TRBD2
CASSRGGGVVNEQFF
TGTGCCAGCAGCCGCGGGGGAGGGGTGGTCAATGAGCAGTTCTTC
>15|TRBV5-5|TRBJ1-1|-|-
CASSFQGSWNTEAFF
TGTGCCAGCAGCTTTCAGGGATCGTGGAACACTGAAGCTTTCTTT
>16|TRBV19|TRBJ2-6|once|-
CASSRGLSSGANVLTF
TGTGCCAGTAGTAGGGGACTTAGCTCTGGGGCCAACGTCCTGACTTTC
>15|TRBV9|TRBJ2-7|-|-
CASSVGLGLLDEQYF
TGTGCCAGCAGCGTAGGACTAGGCCTGCTGGACGAGCAGTACTTC
>13|TRBV18|TRBJ1-2|-|-
CASSTGNDYGYTF
TGTGCCAGCTCAACGGGGAATGACTATGGCTACACCTTC
>17|TRBV6-2/TRBV6-3|TRBJ1-5|-|TRBD1
CASSRDRGPGSNQPQHF
TGTGCCAGCAGCCGCGACAGGGGCCCAGGAAGCAATCAGCCCCAGCATTTT
>15|TRBV10-2|TRBJ2-1|-|TRBD2
CASRTSGGAGNEQFF
TGCGCCAGCAGGACTAGCGGGGGGGCCGGCAATGAGCAGTTCTTC
>13|TRBV3-1/TRBV3-2|TRBJ1-2|-|TRBD1
CASSPGQGDGYTF
TGTGCCAGCAGCCCGGGACAGGGGGATGGCTACACCTTC
>14|TRBV6-5|TRBJ2-7|-|TRBD1
CASFGQGASYEQYF
TGTGCCAGCTTCGGTCAGGGGGCATCCTACGAGCAGTACTTC
>15|TRBV20-1|TRBJ2-2|-|TRBD2
CSASQVAGVHGELFF
TGCAGTGCTAGTCAGGTAGCGGGAGTTCACGGGGAGCTGTTTTTT
>18|TRBV5-1|TRBJ1-6|few|-
CASSFERGGPADNSPLHF
TGCGCCAGCAGCTTTGAGCGCGGGGGGCCCGCTGATAATTCACCCCTCCACTTT
>15|TRBV15|TRBJ2-1|-|-
CATSRLAQGVNEQFF
TGTGCCACCAGCAGATTGGCCCAAGGAGTTAATGAGCAGTTCTTC
>15|TRBV7-2|TRBJ2-3|-|-
CASRRVAGRTDTQYF
TGTGCCAGCCGCCGGGTAGCCGGTCGCACAGATACGCAGTATTTT
>15|TRBV5-1|TRBJ1-2|-|TRBD1
CASSLDGTGAYGYTF
TGCGCCAGCAGCTTGGACGGGACAGGGGCCTATGGCTACACCTTC
>18|TRBV27|TRBJ2-7|-|TRBD2
CASSPRTSGSRGGYEQYF
TGTGCCAGCAGTCCGAGGACTAGCGGGAGTAGGGGCGGCTACGAGCAGTACTTC
>14|TRBV21-1|TRBJ1-2|once|-
CASTNGDREEGYTF
TGTGCCAGCACCAACGGAGACAGGGAGGAAGGCTACACCTTC
>15|TRBV5-1|TRBJ1-1|few|-
CASSLGDLPNTEAFF
TGCGCCAGCAGCTTGGGAGACTTGCCGAACACTGAAGCTTTCTTT
>17|TRBV18|TRBJ2-6|-|TRBD1
CASSPGTGTSGANVLTF
TGTGCCAGCTCCCCCGGGACAGGGACGTCTGGGGCCAACGTCCTGACTTTC
>15|TRBV7-2|TRBJ1-6|-|TRBD1
CASSLEGTGGSPLHF
TGTGCCAGCAGCTTAGAAGGGACAGGGGGTTCACCCCTCCACTTT
>13|TRBV5-4|TRBJ2-3|-|-
CASSLERTDTQYF
TGTGCCAGCAGCTTGGAGAGGACAGATACGCAGTATTTT
>13|TRBV29-1|TRBJ1-2|-|TRBD1
CSALLTGGYGYTF
TGCAGCGCCCTTTTGACAGGGGGCTATGGCTACACCTTC
>15|TRBV2|TRBJ2-2|-|TRBD2
CASRTSGNRNGELFF
TGTGCCAGCAGGACTAGCGGGAATCGGAACGGGGAGCTGTTTTTT
>17|TRBV5-5|TRBJ2-2|-|TRBD2
CASSSGLAGVMTGELFF
TGTGCCAGCAGCTCCGGACTAGCGGGAGTAATGACCGGGGAGCTGTTTTTT
>15|TRBV7-2|TRBJ1-3|once|-
CASSHNVGPGNTIYF
TGTGCCAGCAGCCACAATGTTGGGCCTGGAAACACCATATATTTT
>13|TRBV6-5|TRBJ1-5|-|TRBD1
CASSFRDSQPQHF
TGTGCCAGCAGTTTCCGGGACAGTCAGCCCCAGCATTTT
>15|TRBV7-8|TRBJ2-7|few|-
CASSLGPGGKGEQYF
TGTGCCAGCAGCTTAGGTCCGGGCGGGAAGGGCGAGCAGTACTTC